This T cell receptor beta chain was recorded in a study of radiation and T cells in renal cell carcinoma. On the study more broadly: Nephrectomy followed 15 Gy stereotactic body radiation by 4 weeks. Findings and limits, study-wide: No pretreatment tumor biopsies were available for baseline clonotypes.

The time point here: blood 2 weeks post-SBRT. Treatment reported: 15 Gy SBRT to primary tumor, nephrectomy 4 weeks later. The table lists this clone with a few counts. The antigen is unknown. CDR1 SGHTA and CDR2 FQGNSA come from the germline V gene. Trimming cost V 0 bases and J 1 base, with 15 bases left between them. This CDR3 has 17 amino acids. Measured with immunoSEQ multiplex PCR; TCRdb has only the in-frame clones, and not every one. The sample yields roughly 150,000 clones, 87% seen once. The sequencing here drew on blood, taken from a patient whose treatment included radiotherapy and nephrectomy. This TCR derives from a woman aged 50 to 60 with renal cell carcinoma. The genes are TRBV7-2 and TRBJ1-1; D unresolved. The DNA of the CDR3 is TGTGCCAGCAGCTTAGCCGGGTTCTTCACTCAGAACACTGAAGCTTTCTTT. It yields the protein CASSLAGFFTQNTEAFF.